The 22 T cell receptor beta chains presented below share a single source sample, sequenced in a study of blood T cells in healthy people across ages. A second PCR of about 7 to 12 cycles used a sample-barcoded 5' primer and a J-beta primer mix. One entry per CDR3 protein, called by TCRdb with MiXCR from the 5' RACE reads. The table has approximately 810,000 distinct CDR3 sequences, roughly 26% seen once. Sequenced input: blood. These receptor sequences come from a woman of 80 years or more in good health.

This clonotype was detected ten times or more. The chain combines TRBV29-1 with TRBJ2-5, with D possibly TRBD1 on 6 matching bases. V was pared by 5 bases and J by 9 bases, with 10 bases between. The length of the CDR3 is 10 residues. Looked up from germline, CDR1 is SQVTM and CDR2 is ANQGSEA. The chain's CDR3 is CSVLRQAQYF. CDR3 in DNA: TGCAGCGTTTTAAGACAGGCCCAGTACTTC.

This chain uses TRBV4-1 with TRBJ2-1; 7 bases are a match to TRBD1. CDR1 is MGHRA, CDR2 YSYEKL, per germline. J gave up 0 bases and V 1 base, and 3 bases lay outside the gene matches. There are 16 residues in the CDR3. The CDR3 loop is CASSQGDRGSYNEQFF. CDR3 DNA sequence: TGCGCCAGCAGCCAAGGGGACAGAGGCTCCTACAATGAGCAGTTCTTC.

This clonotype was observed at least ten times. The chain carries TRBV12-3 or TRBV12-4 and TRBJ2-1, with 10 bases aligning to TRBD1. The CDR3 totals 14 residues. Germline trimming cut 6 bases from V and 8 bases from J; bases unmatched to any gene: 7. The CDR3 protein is CASRSDRGMYEQFF. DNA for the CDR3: TGTGCCAGCAGATCGGACAGGGGGATGTATGAGCAGTTCTTC.

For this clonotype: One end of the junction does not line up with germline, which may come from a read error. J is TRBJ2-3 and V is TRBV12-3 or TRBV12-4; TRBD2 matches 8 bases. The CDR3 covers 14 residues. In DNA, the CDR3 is TGTGCCAGCAGTTTCGGGGGGGCCGCAGATGCGCAGTATTTT. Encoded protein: CASSFGGAADAQYF.

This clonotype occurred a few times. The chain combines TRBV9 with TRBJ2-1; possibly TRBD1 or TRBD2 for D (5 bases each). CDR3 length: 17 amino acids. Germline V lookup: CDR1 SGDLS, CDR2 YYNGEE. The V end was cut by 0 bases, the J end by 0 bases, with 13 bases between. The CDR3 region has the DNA TGTGCCAGCAGCGTAGGGGGGATCCTTAGCTCCTACAATGAGCAGTTCTTC. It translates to CASSVGGILSSYNEQFF.

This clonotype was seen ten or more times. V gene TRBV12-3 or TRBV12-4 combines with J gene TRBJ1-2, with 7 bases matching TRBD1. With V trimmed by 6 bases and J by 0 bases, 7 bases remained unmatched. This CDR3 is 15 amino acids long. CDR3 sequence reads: CASSPQGLSNYGYTF. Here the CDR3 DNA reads TGTGCCAGCAGCCCACAGGGGCTCTCTAACTATGGCTACACCTTC.

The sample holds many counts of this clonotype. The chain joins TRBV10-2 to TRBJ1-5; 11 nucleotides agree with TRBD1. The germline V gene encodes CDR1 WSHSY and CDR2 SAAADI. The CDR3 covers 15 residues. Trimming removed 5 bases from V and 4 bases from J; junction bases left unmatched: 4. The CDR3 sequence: CASSRDRGENQPQHF. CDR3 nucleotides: TGCGCCAGCAGTCGGGACAGGGGGGAAAATCAGCCCCAGCATTTT.

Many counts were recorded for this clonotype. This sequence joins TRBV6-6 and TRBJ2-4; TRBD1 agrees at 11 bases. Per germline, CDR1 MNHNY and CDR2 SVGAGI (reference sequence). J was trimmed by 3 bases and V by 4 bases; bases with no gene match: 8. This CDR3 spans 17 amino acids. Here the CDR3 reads CASSSKGQGVVKNIQYF. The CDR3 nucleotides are TGTGCCAGCAGTTCGAAGGGACAGGGGGTGGTCAAAAACATTCAGTACTTC.

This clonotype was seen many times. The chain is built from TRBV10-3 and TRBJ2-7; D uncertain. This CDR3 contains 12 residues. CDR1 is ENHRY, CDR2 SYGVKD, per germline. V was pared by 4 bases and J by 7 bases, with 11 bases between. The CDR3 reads CAISGVSVEQYF. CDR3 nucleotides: TGTGCCATCAGTGGGGTATCTGTAGAGCAGTACTTC.

CDR3 amino acids: CASSSRAGDYNEQFF. As DNA, the CDR3 is TGTGCCAGCAGCTCACGGGCGGGAGACTACAATGAGCAGTTCTTC. The rearrangement links TRBV5-4 to TRBJ2-1; 7 nucleotides line up with TRBD2. The V segment lost 3 bases and the J segment 3 bases; nucleotides outside the gene matches: 6. Germline V lookup: CDR1 SGHNT, CDR2 YYREEE (reference sequence). The CDR3 consists of 15 residues.

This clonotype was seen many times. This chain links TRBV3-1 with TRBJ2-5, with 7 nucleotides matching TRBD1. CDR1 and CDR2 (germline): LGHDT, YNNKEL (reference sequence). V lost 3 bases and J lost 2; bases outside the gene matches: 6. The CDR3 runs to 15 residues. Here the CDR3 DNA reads TGTGCCAGCAGCCAGAGATGGGACAGTCAAGAGACCCAGTACTTC. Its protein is CASSQRWDSQETQYF.

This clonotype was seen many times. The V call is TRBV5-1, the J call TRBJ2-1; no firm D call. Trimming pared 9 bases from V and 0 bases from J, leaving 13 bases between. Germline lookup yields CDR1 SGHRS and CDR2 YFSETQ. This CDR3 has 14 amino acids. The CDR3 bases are TGCGCCACCGCCGTGGAGAGCTCCTACAATGAGCAGTTCTTC. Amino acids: CATAVESSYNEQFF. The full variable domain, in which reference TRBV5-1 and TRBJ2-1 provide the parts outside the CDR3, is KAGVTQTPRYLIKTRGQQVTLSCSPISGHRSVSWYQQTPGQGLQFLFEYFSETQRNKGNFPGRFSGRQFSNSRSEMNVSTLELGDSALYLCATAVESSYNEQFFGPGTRLTVL.

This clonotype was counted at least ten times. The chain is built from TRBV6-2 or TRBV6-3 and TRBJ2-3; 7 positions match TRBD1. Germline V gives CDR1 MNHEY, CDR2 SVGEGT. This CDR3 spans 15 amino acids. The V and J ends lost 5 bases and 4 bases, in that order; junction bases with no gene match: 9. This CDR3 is CASSLGGLKADTQYF. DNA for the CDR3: TGTGCCAGCAGTCTAGGGGGCTTGAAAGCAGATACGCAGTATTTT.

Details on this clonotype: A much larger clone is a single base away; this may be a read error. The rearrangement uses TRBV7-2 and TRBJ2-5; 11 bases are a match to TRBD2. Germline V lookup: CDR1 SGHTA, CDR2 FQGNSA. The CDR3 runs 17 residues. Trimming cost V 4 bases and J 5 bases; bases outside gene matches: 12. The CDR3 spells CASSSYGASGGRETQYF. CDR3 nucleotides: TGTGCCAGCAGCTCCTATGGGGCTAGCGGGGGGCGGGAGACCCAGTACTTC.

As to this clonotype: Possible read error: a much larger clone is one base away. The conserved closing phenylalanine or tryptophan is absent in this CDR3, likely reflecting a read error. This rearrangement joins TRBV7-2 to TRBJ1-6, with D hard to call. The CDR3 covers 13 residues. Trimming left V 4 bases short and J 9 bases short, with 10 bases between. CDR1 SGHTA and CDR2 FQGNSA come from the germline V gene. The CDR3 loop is CASSSLSLSPLHC. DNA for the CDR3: TGTGCCAGCAGCTCGCTGTCCCTTTCACCCCTCCACTGT.

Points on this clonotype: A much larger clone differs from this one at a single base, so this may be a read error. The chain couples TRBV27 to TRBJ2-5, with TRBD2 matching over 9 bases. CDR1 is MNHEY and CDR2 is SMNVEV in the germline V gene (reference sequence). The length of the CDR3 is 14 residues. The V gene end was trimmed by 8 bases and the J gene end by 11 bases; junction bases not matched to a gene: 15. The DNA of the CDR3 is TGTGCCAGCCGAAAAAGCGGGGGGCCTTACAAGCAGTACTTC. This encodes CASRKSGGPYKQYF.

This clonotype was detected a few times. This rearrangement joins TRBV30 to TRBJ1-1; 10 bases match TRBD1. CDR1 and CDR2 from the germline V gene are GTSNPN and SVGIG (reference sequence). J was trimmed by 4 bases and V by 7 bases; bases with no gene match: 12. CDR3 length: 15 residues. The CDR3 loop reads CASSTGGPGGTEAFF. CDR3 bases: TGTGCCTCGTCGACAGGGGGCCCTGGGGGCACTGAAGCTTTCTTT.

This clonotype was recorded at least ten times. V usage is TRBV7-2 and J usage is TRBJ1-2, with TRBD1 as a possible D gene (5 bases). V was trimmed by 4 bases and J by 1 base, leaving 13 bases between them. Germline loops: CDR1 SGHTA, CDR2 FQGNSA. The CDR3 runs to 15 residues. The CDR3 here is CASSSYRTGNYGYTF. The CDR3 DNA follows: TGTGCCAGCAGCTCTTACAGGACTGGTAACTATGGCTACACCTTC.

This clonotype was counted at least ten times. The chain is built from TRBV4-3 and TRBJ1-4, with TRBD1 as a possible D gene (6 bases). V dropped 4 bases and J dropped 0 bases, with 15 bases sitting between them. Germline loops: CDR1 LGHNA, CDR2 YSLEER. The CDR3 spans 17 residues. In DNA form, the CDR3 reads TGCGCCAGCAGCCGGGCGGGGACATACTCAACTAATGAAAAACTGTTTTTT. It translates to CASSRAGTYSTNEKLFF.

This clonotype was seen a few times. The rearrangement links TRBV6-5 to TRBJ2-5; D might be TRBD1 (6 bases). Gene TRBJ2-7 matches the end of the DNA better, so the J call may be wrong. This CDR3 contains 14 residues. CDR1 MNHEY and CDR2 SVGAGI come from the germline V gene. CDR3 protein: CASSLHYGQYEQYF. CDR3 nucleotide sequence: TGTGCCAGCAGTCTCCATTACGGACAGTACGAGCAGTACTTC.

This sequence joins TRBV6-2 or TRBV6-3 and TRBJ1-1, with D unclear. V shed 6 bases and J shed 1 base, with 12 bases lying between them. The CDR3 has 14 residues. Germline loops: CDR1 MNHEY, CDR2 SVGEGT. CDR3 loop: CASRRPNWNTEAFF. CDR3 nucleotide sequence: TGTGCCAGCAGGCGACCGAACTGGAACACTGAAGCTTTCTTT.

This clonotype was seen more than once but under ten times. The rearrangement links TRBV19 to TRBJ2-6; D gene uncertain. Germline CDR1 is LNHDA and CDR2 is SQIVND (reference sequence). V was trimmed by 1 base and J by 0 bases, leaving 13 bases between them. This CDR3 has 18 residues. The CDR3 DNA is TGTGCCAGTAGTATAGTTCTAGTATCCTACTCTGGGGCCAACGTCCTGACTTTC. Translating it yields CASSIVLVSYSGANVLTF.